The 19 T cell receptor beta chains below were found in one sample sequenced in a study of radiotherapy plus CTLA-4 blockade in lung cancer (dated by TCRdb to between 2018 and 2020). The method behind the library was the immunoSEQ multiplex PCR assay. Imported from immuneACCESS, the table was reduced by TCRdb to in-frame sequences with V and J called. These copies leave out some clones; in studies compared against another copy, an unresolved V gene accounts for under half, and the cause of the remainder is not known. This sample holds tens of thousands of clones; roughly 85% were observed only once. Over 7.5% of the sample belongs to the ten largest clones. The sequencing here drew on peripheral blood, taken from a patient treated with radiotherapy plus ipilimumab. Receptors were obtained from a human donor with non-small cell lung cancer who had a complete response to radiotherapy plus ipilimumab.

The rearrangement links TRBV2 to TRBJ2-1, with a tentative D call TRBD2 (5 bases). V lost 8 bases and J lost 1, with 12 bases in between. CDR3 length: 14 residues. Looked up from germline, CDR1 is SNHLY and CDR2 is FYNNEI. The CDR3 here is CASVLADSYNEQFF. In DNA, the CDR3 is TGTGCCAGCGTTCTAGCCGATTCCTACAATGAGCAGTTCTTC.

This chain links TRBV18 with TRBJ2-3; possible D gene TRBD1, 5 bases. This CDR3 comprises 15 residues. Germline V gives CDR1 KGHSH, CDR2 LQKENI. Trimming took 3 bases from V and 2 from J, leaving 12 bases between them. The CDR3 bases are TGTGCCAGCTCACCCCAGGGTTGGGACACAGATACGCAGTATTTT. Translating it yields CASSPQGWDTDTQYF.

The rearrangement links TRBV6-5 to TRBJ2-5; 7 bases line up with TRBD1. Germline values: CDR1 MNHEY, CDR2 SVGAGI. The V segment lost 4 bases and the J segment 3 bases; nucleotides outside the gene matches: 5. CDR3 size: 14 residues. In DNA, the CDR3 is TGTGCCAGCAGTTTGACAGGGCTGGAAGAGACCCAGTACTTC. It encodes CASSLTGLEETQYF.

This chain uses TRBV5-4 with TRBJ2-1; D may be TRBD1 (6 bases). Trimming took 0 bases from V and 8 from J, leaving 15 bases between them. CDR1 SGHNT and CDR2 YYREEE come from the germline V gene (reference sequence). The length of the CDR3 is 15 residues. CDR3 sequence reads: CASSLVAGNRDEQFF. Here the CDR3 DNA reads TGTGCCAGCAGCTTGGTGGCAGGGAACAGGGATGAGCAGTTCTTC.

The CDR3 DNA follows: TGTGCCAGCAGCAACAGGGACCTTGAAGCTTTCTTT. Its protein is CASSNRDLEAFF. This chain joins TRBV7-6 and TRBJ1-1; TRBD1 is a possible D gene (6 bases). The CDR3 runs to 12 residues. With 5 bases removed from V and 7 bases from J, the gap between germline ends came to 11 bases. The V gene's germline CDR1 is SGHVS and CDR2 FNYEAQ.

Here the CDR3 DNA reads TGTGCCAGCAGCCGAATGACAGGGGAAAGAAACACCATATATTTT. Translation: CASSRMTGERNTIYF. The V call is TRBV7-9, the J call TRBJ1-3, with 8 positions matching TRBD1. Trimming cost V 5 bases and J 5 bases; bases outside gene matches: 8. The germline CDR1 and CDR2 sequences are SEHNR and FQNEAQ (reference sequence). The CDR3 has 15 amino acids.

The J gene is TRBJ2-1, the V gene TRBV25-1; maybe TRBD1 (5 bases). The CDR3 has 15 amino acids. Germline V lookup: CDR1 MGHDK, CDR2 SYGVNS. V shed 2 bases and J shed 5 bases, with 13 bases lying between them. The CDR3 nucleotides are TGTGCCAGCAGTGAAGTGAAGGGGCTCCACAATGAGCAGTTCTTC. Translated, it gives CASSEVKGLHNEQFF.

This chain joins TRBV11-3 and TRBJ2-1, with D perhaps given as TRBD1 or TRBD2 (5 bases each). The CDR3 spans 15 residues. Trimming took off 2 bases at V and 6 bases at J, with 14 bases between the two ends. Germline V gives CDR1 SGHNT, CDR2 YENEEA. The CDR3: CASSLRGPGANEQFF. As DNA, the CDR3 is TGTGCCAGCAGCTTACGGGGACCCGGAGCCAATGAGCAGTTCTTC. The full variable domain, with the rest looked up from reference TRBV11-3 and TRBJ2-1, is EAGVVQSPRYKIIEKKQPVAFWCNPISGHNTLYWYLQNLGQGPELLIRYENEEAVDDSQLPKDRFSAERLKGVDSTLKIQPAELGDSAVYLCASSLRGPGANEQFFGPGTRLTVL.

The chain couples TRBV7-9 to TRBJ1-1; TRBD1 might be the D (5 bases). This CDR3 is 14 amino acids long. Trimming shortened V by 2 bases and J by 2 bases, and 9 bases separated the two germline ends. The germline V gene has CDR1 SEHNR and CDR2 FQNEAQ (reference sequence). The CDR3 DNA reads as TGTGCCAGCAGCTTAACGGGGGGAAACACTGAAGCTTTCTTT. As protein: CASSLTGGNTEAFF.

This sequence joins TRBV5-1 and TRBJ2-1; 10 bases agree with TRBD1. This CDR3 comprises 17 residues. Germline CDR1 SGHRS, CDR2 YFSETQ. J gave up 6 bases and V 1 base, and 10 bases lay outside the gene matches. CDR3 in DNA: TGCGCCAGCAGCTTGTTGGCGACAGGGGGCGTGAGCAATGAGCAGTTCTTC. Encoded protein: CASSLLATGGVSNEQFF. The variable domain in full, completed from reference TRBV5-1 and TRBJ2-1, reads KAGVTQTPRYLIKTRGQQVTLSCSPISGHRSVSWYQQTPGQGLQFLFEYFSETQRNKGNFPGRFSGRQFSNSRSEMNVSTLELGDSALYLCASSLLATGGVSNEQFFGPGTRLTVL.

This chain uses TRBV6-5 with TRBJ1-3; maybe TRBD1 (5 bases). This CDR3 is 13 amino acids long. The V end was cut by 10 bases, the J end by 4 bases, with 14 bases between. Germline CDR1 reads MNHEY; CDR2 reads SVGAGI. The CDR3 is CATHRQGGNTIYF. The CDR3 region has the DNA TGTGCCACACATAGGCAGGGAGGAAACACCATATATTTT.

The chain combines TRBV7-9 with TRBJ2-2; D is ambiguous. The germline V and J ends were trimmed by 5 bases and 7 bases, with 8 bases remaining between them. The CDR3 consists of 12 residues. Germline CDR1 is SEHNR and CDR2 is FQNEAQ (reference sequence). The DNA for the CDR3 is TGTGCCAGCAGCCCGGAGTACGGGGAGCTGTTTTTT. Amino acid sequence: CASSPEYGELFF.

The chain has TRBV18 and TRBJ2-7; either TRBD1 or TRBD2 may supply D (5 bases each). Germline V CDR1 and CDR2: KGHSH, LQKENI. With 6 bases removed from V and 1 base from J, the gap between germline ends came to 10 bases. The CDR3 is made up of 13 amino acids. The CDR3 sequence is CASSPWGSYEQYV. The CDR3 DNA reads TGTGCCAGCTCCCCTTGGGGGTCCTACGAGCAGTACGTC.

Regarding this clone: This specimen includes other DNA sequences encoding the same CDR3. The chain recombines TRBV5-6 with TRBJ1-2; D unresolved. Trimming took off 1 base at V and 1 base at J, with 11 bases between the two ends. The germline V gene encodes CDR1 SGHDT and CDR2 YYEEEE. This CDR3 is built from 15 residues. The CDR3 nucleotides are TGTGCCAGCAGCTTGTCAGTGACGGATAACTATGGCTACACCTTC. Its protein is CASSLSVTDNYGYTF.

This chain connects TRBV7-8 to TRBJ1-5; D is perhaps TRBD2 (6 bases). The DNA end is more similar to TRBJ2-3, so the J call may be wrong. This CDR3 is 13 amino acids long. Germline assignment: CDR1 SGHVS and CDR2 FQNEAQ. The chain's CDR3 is CASSLTSNQPQYF. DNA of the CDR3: TGTGCCAGCAGCTTAACTAGCAATCAGCCCCAGTATTTT.

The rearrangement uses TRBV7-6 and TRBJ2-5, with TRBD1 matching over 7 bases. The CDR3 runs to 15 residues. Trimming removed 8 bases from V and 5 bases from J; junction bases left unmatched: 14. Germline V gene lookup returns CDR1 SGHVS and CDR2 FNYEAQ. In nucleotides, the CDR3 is TGTGCCAGCGCCCGGTCGACAGGGATGGGGGAGACCCAGTACTTC. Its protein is CASARSTGMGETQYF. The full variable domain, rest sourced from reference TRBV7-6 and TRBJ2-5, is GAGVSQSPRYKVTKRGQDVALRCDPISGHVSLYWYRQALGQGPEFLTYFNYEAQQDKSGLPNDRFSAERPEGSISTLTIQRTEQRDSAMYRCASARSTGMGETQYFGPGTRLLVL.

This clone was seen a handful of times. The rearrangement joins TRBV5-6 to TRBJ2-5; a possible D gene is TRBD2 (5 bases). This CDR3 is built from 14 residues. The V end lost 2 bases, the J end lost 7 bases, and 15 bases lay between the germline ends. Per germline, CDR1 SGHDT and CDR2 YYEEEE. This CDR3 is CASSFRVLEGTQYF. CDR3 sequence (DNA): TGTGCCAGCAGCTTCCGGGTCCTCGAGGGGACCCAGTACTTC.

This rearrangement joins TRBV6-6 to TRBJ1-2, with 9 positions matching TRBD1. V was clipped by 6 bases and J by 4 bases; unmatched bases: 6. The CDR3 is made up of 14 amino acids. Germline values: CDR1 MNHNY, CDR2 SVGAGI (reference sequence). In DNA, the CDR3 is TGTGCCAGCAGACGGACAGGGGAGGCCTATGGCTACACCTTC. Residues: CASRRTGEAYGYTF.

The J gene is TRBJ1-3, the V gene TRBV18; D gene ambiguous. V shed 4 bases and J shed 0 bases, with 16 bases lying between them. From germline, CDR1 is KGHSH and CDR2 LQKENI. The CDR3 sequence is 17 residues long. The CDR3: CASSLHSPGGSGNTIYF. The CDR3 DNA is TGTGCCAGCTCACTTCACTCGCCAGGCGGCTCTGGAAACACCATATATTTT.